Here is one T cell receptor (beta chain) with its context. The data were obtained in a study of blood T cell repertoires in COVID-19. The wider study: Researchers got acute and convalescent COVID-19 samples from the United States, Italy and Spain. T cells, B-cell-depleted T cells, or PBMCs supplied cDNA or gDNA.

Authors' methods: Amplified reference gene primers provided the basis for estimating nucleated cell counts. TCRdb's copy holds only in-frame clones and misses some; the assay was immunoSEQ multiplex PCR. V, J and clone size were drawn from that table, and D and trimming were deduced from the DNA. Among approximately 54,000 clones, roughly 76% were seen once, and the ten largest hold approximately 5.4%. Sequencing was done on a sample of peripheral blood. This clonotype was sampled from a woman aged 55-69 years with acute or convalescent COVID-19.

CDR3 amino acids: CASSQVKGKAGELFF. DNA of the CDR3: TGTGCCAGCAGCCAAGTGAAGGGGAAGGCCGGGGAGCTGTTTTTT. The chain combines TRBV4-2 with TRBJ2-2; D may be TRBD1 (5 bases). V dropped 1 base and J dropped 6 bases, with 12 bases sitting between them. The CDR3 has 15 residues. From germline, CDR1 is LGHNA and CDR2 YNFKEQ.